Described below is a single T cell receptor beta chain sequence and its context. Its antigen is unidentified. These data come from a study of T cells after posttransplantation cyclophosphamide. General study points: After PTCy, TRB diversity resembled that of CNI/methotrexate controls. TRB overlap between skin or GI tissue T cells and blood was limited. Later post-transplant blood repertoires were often dominated by donor CD8+ memory clones.

TCRdb's table, derived via immunoSEQ multiplex PCR, lists solely in-frame clones and lacks some. The data show under 15,000 clones, 81% seen once. Methotrexate plus calcineurin inhibitor accompanied controls' myeloablative marrow transplants; sampling was 1 year later. Germline V gene lookup returns CDR1 SEHNR and CDR2 FQNEAQ (reference sequence). V lost 4 bases and J 7 bases, leaving 7 bases between the germline ends. The CDR3 is 12 amino acids. The chain has TRBV7-9 and TRBJ2-2; unclear D gene. The sequences come from PBMCs, collected 367 days after allogeneic stem cell transplant with calcineurin inhibitor and methotrexate. The receptor was isolated from a young adult male patient who received an allogeneic stem cell transplant from an unrelated donor, was CMV-positive, and had acute GVHD only. The graft donor may be the source of some T cells. In DNA, the CDR3 is TGTGCCAGCAGCTCTAATAGCGGGGAGCTGTTTTTT. Its translation: CASSSNSGELFF.